Sequencing of this T cell receptor beta chain was carried out in a study of identical twins. On this clonotype itself: Its antigen is unidentified.

Losses at the gene ends were 0 bases for V and 3 bases for J; bases not matched to a gene: 12. CDR1 is SGHRS, CDR2 YFSETQ, per germline. The CDR3 totals 17 residues. TCRdb passed the 5' RACE reads through MiXCR, listing each CDR3 protein once. This table holds 350,000 to 500,000 distinct CDR3 sequences, roughly 20% found once. Study-level points and caveats: Twin pairs' shared out-of-frame alpha sequences were enriched in low generation probability. Among beta out-of-frame sequences, excess sharing between twins appeared weaker.

Healthy Caucasians alone served as donors. This chain links TRBV5-1 with TRBJ2-7, with TRBD1 matching 7 bases. Sequenced material: naive T cells sorted from blood. This clonotype was sampled from a man aged 45-65 years in good health. The CDR3 region has the DNA TGCGCCAGCAGCTTGGGAGGACAGGTCTCCGTGGTCTACGAGCAGTACTTC. It translates to CASSLGGQVSVVYEQYF.